One and the same sample provided the 16 T cell receptor beta chains below, sequenced in a study of preoperative IRX-2 immunotherapy in early breast cancer. Sample treatment: preoperative locoregional IRX-2 cytokine immunotherapy. Some clones are missing from TCRdb's copy, which holds only in-frame ones; the method was immunoSEQ multiplex PCR. The data hold some 790 clones, with nearly 75% observed a single time. Source: tumor tissue, taken after IRX-2 immunotherapy. The receptors stem from a human donor with breast cancer.

The table lists this clone with a few counts. The gene calls are TRBV6-8 and TRBJ1-4, with 7 bases fitting TRBD1. CDR3 length: 18 residues. V was pared by 6 bases and J by 5 bases, with 18 bases of the junction left unmatched. Germline V gives CDR1 MNHGY, CDR2 SAAAGT. The CDR3 reads CASSYRGTGQHINEKLFF. CDR3 bases: TGTGCCAGCAGCTATCGGGGAACGGGACAGCATATCAATGAAAAACTGTTTTTT.

The genes are TRBV11-3 and TRBJ1-1; tentatively, D is TRBD1 (5 bases). In germline, CDR1 is SGHNT, CDR2 YENEEA. The CDR3 has 15 amino acids. The V end was cut by 0 bases, the J end by 3 bases, with 11 bases between. CDR3 in DNA: TGTGCCAGCAGCTTAGATCGGGGGTTCCACACTGAAGCTTTCTTT. Translating gives CASSLDRGFHTEAFF.

The V gene is TRBV15, the J gene TRBJ2-2; the D is unclear. Between the trimmed V and J ends, which lost 5 bases and 5 bases, there was a span of 12 bases. The CDR3 loop spans 14 amino acids. In germline, CDR1 is LNHNV, CDR2 YYDKDF (reference sequence). The CDR3 coding sequence is TGTGCCACCAGCTATGCCCGAGAAACCGGGGAGCTGTTTTTT. The encoded protein is CATSYARETGELFF.

The J gene is TRBJ2-7, the V gene TRBV12-5; D gene uncertain. The CDR3 contains 16 residues. CDR1 is LGHNT, CDR2 FRNRAP, per germline. Written as DNA, the CDR3 is TGTGCCAGCACGAATAGTTGGGGATGGGACTCCTACGAGCAGTACTTC. Protein: CASTNSWGWDSYEQYF.

The sample holds a few counts of this clone. The V and J genes are TRBV28 and TRBJ1-1; tentatively, D is TRBD1 (5 bases). The V and J ends lost 4 bases and 11 bases respectively, with 14 bases between them. The CDR3 loop spans 12 amino acids. The V gene's germline CDR1 is MDHEN and CDR2 SYDVKM. The CDR3 DNA reads as TGTGCCAGCAGTTATGCGGGGGTAGGCGCTTTCTTT. The encoded protein is CASSYAGVGAFF.

The chain uses TRBV28 and TRBJ2-6; the D gene is possibly TRBD1 (5 bases). V was shortened by 2 bases and J by 1 base, with 6 bases between the two germline ends. Germline V gene data show CDR1 as MDHEN and CDR2 as SYDVKM. CDR3 length: 15 residues. DNA of the CDR3: TGTGCCAGCAGTTTACAGGGTTCTGGGGCCAACGTCCTGACTTTC. It codes for CASSLQGSGANVLTF. Combining the CDR3 with reference TRBV28 and TRBJ2-6 gives the whole variable domain DVKVTQSSRYLVKRTGEKVFLECVQDMDHENMFWYRQDPGLGLRLIYFSYDVKMKEKGDIPEGYSVSREKKERFSLILESASTNQTSMYLCASSLQGSGANVLTFGAGSRLTVL.

The rearrangement links TRBV28 to TRBJ2-1; D might be TRBD2 (6 bases). The CDR3 sequence is 12 residues long. Between the trimmed V and J ends, which lost 2 bases and 10 bases, there was a span of 9 bases. Germline-derived CDR1 and CDR2 are MDHEN and SYDVKM. This CDR3 is CASSLSSGEQFF. CDR3 in DNA: TGTGCCAGCAGTTTAAGTAGCGGAGAGCAGTTCTTC.

This sequence joins TRBV7-6 and TRBJ2-5; 11 positions agree with TRBD2. Looked up from germline, CDR1 is SGHVS and CDR2 is FNYEAQ. The CDR3 extends over 15 amino acids. J lost 3 bases, V lost 3 bases, and 3 bases had no gene match. The CDR3 coding sequence is TGTGCCAGCAGCTTCCTTAGCGGGGGGGAAGAGACCCAGTACTTC. As protein: CASSFLSGGEETQYF.

This clone was observed a handful of times. The rearrangement uses TRBV6-8 and TRBJ2-3, with a tentative D call TRBD1 (5 bases). Trimming left V 5 bases short and J 2 bases short, with 11 bases between. The germline V gene has CDR1 MNHGY and CDR2 SAAAGT. The CDR3 is made up of 14 amino acids. The CDR3 bases are TGTGCCAGCAGTGCCAGGGATTACACAGATACGCAGTATTTT. The encoded protein is CASSARDYTDTQYF.

The chain carries TRBV12-5 and TRBJ1-2; unclear D gene. CDR3 length: 11 amino acids. Germline CDR1 and CDR2: LGHNT and FRNRAP. The DNA of the CDR3 is TGTGCCAGCAAGGCGAACTATGGCTACACCTTC. Translated: CASKANYGYTF.

Only a few counts were recorded for this clone. Here the CDR3 DNA reads TGTGCCAGTAGTATCGGGGGAACCACAGATACGCAGTATTTT. Protein product: CASSIGGTTDTQYF. The rearrangement uses TRBV19 and TRBJ2-3; a possible D gene is TRBD2 (6 bases). V was shortened by 3 bases and J by 2 bases, with 9 bases between the two germline ends. Germline V lookup: CDR1 LNHDA, CDR2 SQIVND (reference sequence). CDR3 length: 14 amino acids.

This clone has a single count. The chain uses TRBV29-1 and TRBJ1-1; no definite D call. CDR1 SQVTM and CDR2 ANQGSEA come from the germline V gene. V lost 4 bases and J 2 bases, leaving 8 bases between the germline ends. The CDR3 runs 12 residues. The CDR3 region has the DNA TGCAGCGTTGGGAGGGAAAACACTGAAGCTTTCTTT. Its translation is CSVGRENTEAFF.

The rearrangement uses TRBV28 and TRBJ1-5; TRBD1 might be the D (6 bases). The CDR3 totals 13 residues. Trimming pared 6 bases from V and 4 bases from J, leaving 10 bases between. Germline loops: CDR1 MDHEN, CDR2 SYDVKM. The CDR3 loop is CASSQGPNQPQHF. CDR3 nucleotides: TGTGCCAGCAGCCAGGGGCCAAATCAGCCCCAGCATTTT.

This clone has more than one count but fewer than ten. The rearrangement links TRBV6-8 to TRBJ1-3; unclear D gene. CDR3 length equals 13 residues. V was clipped by 2 bases and J by 1 base, with 3 bases between them. The germline gives CDR1 MNHGY, CDR2 SAAAGT. The CDR3 spells CASSYGSGNTIYF. DNA for the CDR3: TGTGCCAGCAGTTACGGGTCTGGAAACACCATATATTTT.

This sequence joins TRBV4-1 and TRBJ2-2; unclear D gene. This CDR3 spans 15 amino acids. V dropped 4 bases and J dropped 5 bases, with 14 bases sitting between them. The germline CDR1 and CDR2 sequences are MGHRA and YSYEKL. In DNA form, the CDR3 reads TGCGCCAGCAGCCTCTTGGGGAAATATACCGGGGAGCTGTTTTTT. Amino acid sequence: CASSLLGKYTGELFF.

The chain joins TRBV30 to TRBJ1-2; D may be TRBD1 (6 bases). Trimming removed 4 bases from V and 8 bases from J, with 23 bases in between. Germline V gives CDR1 GTSNPN, CDR2 SVGIG (reference sequence). There are 15 residues in the CDR3. The CDR3 loop is CAWNRHGRGTEGYTF. CDR3 nucleotides: TGTGCCTGGAATCGCCACGGAAGGGGGACGGAAGGCTACACCTTC.